Sequencing of this T cell receptor beta chain was carried out in a study of Graves' ophthalmopathy and Graves' hyperthyroidism. Study details: Researchers classed hyperthyroidism as stable given no ophthalmopathy within 18 months of follow-up.

TCR beta CDR3 regions were amplified from RNA transcripts. Investigators did first-round RT-PCR with HTBI primers, then second-round multiplex PCR. Via MiXCR, TCRdb re-called the multiplex PCR reads, giving one row per CDR3 protein. In the table there are approximately 1.2 million distinct CDR3 sequences, about two fifths of which are singletons. Study results and caveats: Most clonotypes expanded in thyroid above 0.001 frequency were present in blood too. For predicting ophthalmopathy progression, the model had almost 71% sensitivity and 72.22% specificity.

Deletions cut 5 bases from V and 2 bases from J, with 16 bases between. The CDR3 spans 15 residues. CDR1 is SGHTA and CDR2 is FQGNSA in the germline V gene. There are many counts of this clonotype. The target antigen is unknown. Physicians reached a diagnosis by relying on clinical symptoms, serum thyroxine, TRAb, thyroid ultrasound and orbital computed tomography. The sequence was collected from an adult man with Graves' hyperthyroidism. The rearrangement joins TRBV7-2 to TRBJ2-7, with D maybe TRBD1 (5 bases). Sequenced: peripheral blood or thyroid tissue (not recorded which). The CDR3 nucleotides read TGTGCCAGCAGCCCAGCGACCCAGGGCACCTACGAGCAGTACTTC. The encoded protein is CASSPATQGTYEQYF.